This TCR beta chain was captured by sequencing in a study of post-analysis software for immune sequencing data. Study details: Both relapsing-remitting and secondary progressive multiple sclerosis featured among the disease courses, as did progressive-relapsing multiple sclerosis. Regarding the study as a whole: A handful of TRBV segments occurring more often in patients than controls included TRBV5-6, TRBV5-1 and TRBV20-1. Normalized Chao1 diversity was significantly reduced in patients versus controls. When the samples were clustered directly with F measure, those that had been prepared in the same batch showed strong co-clustering.

This clonotype showed up just a few times. Its matching antigen is unknown. Unique molecular identifiers were carried by the TCR beta cDNA libraries. Once roughly 0.95 to 10 million T cells were used, roughly 0.5 million cDNA molecules resulted. MiXCR, run by TCRdb on the PCR reads, gives a single entry per CDR3 protein. The table has hundreds of thousands of distinct CDR3 sequences, roughly half seen once; the top ten hold roughly 4.4%. This CDR3 contains 11 residues. Trimming took off 3 bases at V and 4 bases at J, with 6 bases between the two ends. The germline gives CDR1 DFQATT, CDR2 SNEGSKA (reference sequence).

The sequence derives from a girl under 18 with multiple sclerosis. The chain couples TRBV20-1 to TRBJ1-1; D is undetermined. What was sequenced was blood. CDR3 nucleotides: TGCAGTGCTAGGGATCTCACTGAAGCTTTCTTT. Protein: CSARDLTEAFF.